The clone carrying this T cell receptor beta chain was seen a few times. TCRdb used MiXCR to reprocess the 5' RACE reads, holding one entry per CDR3 protein. The table lists 550,000 to 700,000 distinct CDR3 sequences, less than 25% of them singletons, with roughly 4% in the top ten. This sample was included in a study of identical twins. The germline gives CDR1 SGDLS, CDR2 YYNGEE. V lost 0 bases to trimming and J lost 9 bases, with 10 bases between them. The CDR3 totals 13 residues. A further study also used this sample, focusing on T cells expressing NK-cell markers.

V is TRBV9 and J is TRBJ2-4; D not resolved. Sequenced: PBMCs. This clonotype was sampled from a woman between 18 and 30 years old in good health. CDR3 loop: CASSVEVSAIQYF. DNA of the CDR3: TGTGCCAGCAGCGTAGAGGTGTCGGCCATTCAGTACTTC.